This T cell receptor (beta chain) is drawn from a study of T cell repertoires in urothelial bladder cancer (dated by TCRdb to the late 2010s). For the study in its entirety: Of the approximately 12 resected lesions, three were clinical stage cT0, three were cTa, three were cT1 and three were cT2 or greater. A total of around 12 patients who had bladder lesions and were undergoing transurethral resection were prospectively identified. The study compared TCR repertoire clonality in bladder tumors with that in benign bladder inflammation. A total of eleven to twelve resected bladder lesions, made up of urothelial carcinoma (UC+) and benign (UC-) specimens, were studied.

The TCR beta chain CDR3 region was sequenced with the immunoSEQ assay. Turning to the authors' computational methods: For each specimen, the T-cell fraction, clonal dominance, and maximum TCR clone frequency were calculated. What TCRdb holds here is the immuneACCESS table cut down to in-frame rearrangements. Part of the clones is not present; checked against another copy, under half of the missing clones reflect an unresolved V gene, and the others are unexplained. The V and J calls and clone size are taken from that table; D and trimming were inferred from the DNA. The sample contains around 12,000 clones, 66% of them found a single time. The top ten clonotypes cover 8.9% of the sample. At transurethral resection, specimens of the bladder lesions were collected and then stored at -80C. DNA was isolated from bladder specimens obtained during transurethral resection. As regards this clone: Its antigen is not yet known. No much larger clone is present one base from it, and per-base qualities are unavailable.

The full study reports these points: A single T-cell clone reached up to roughly 15% of infiltrating lymphocytes in carcinoma specimens, compared with 2% to 2.5% in benign specimens. Fewer T cells were found in urothelial carcinoma specimens than in benign specimens, with medians of 5,569 and 25,872, respectively. A median tumor infiltrating lymphocyte percentage of around 2% was observed in carcinoma specimens, compared with 10% to 15% in benign specimens.

The receptor's source is a human donor with urothelial carcinoma. Sequencing was carried out using tumor-infiltrating cells from bladder cancer.

CDR3 reads: CASSKDSTYHENTEAFF. Here is the DNA: TGTGCCAGCAGCAAAGATTCGACTTACCACGAGAACACTGAAGCTTTCTTT. The sequence is built from TRBV21-1 and TRBJ1-1. TRBV21-1 corresponds to a pseudogene. The CDR3 sequence holds 17 residues, the cysteine and phenylalanine included. The CDR3 DNA has 51 bases and is translated from base 1.